A single sample is the source of the 2 T cell receptor beta chains below, sequenced in a study of T cells of healthy individuals. TCRdb re-analysed the 5' RACE reads in MiXCR, keeping a single row per CDR3 protein. In the table there are 95,000 to 100,000 distinct CDR3 sequences, approximately 15% of which are singletons. Receptors were obtained from a human donor in good health.

This clonotype was counted only a few times. The CDR3 is CSARTLANVLTF. The CDR3 bases are TGCAGTGCTAGAACCCTGGCCAACGTCCTGACTTTC. This rearrangement joins TRBV20-1 to TRBJ2-6; D is unclear. V lost 2 bases to trimming and J lost 6 bases, with 5 bases between them. Germline assignment: CDR1 DFQATT and CDR2 SNEGSKA (reference sequence). The CDR3 loop spans 12 amino acids.

A few counts support this clonotype. This chain links TRBV27 with TRBJ1-2, with 12 bases aligning to TRBD1. The ends lost 4 bases at V and 3 bases at J; junction bases unmatched: 6. CDR3 size: 16 residues. CDR1 and CDR2 from the germline V gene are MNHEY and SMNVEV (reference sequence). The CDR3 nucleotides are TGTGCCAGCAGTTCCCGGGACAGGGGGCCGGACTATGGCTACACCTTC. Protein product: CASSSRDRGPDYGYTF.